A single sample is the source of the 15 T cell receptor beta chains below, sequenced in a study of T cell responses to AZD1222 COVID-19 vaccine. Profiled with immunoSEQ multiplex PCR; TCRdb holds only in-frame clones, not every one. The data contain approximately 150,000 clones, around 93% of them singletons. The sequenced sample was peripheral blood, obtained 28 days after the second AZD1222 dose. These receptors were taken from an adult who received the AZD1222 COVID-19 vaccine.

This CDR3 is CASSMGQEGKAFF. DNA for the CDR3: TGTGCCAGTAGTATGGGACAGGAGGGGAAGGCTTTCTTT. The chain couples TRBV19 to TRBJ1-1; 8 nucleotides agree with TRBD1. This CDR3 contains 13 residues. V was clipped by 3 bases and J by 11 bases; unmatched bases: 8. From germline, CDR1 is LNHDA and CDR2 SQIVND (reference sequence). Using reference TRBV19 and TRBJ1-1 for the parts outside the CDR3, the full variable domain is DGGITQSPKYLFRKEGQNVTLSCEQNLNHDAMYWYRQDPGQGLRLIYYSQIVNDFQKGDIAEGYSVSREKKESFPLTVTSAQKNPTAFYLCASSMGQEGKAFFGQGTRLTVV.

The CDR3 coding sequence is TGTGCCAGCAGTACCCGGGTCCCACCCTACGAGCAGTACTTC. This sequence encodes CASSTRVPPYEQYF. The chain couples TRBV6-6 to TRBJ2-7; the D is unclear. CDR1 is MNHNY and CDR2 is SVGAGI in the germline V gene (reference sequence). The germline V and J ends were trimmed by 5 bases and 2 bases, with 13 bases remaining between them. The CDR3 runs to 14 residues.

The V call is TRBV24-1, the J call TRBJ2-2; D may match TRBD1 or TRBD2 (5 bases each). The CDR3 runs to 16 residues. Germline assignment: CDR1 KGHDR and CDR2 SFDVKD. Trimming took off 5 bases at V and 6 bases at J, with 18 bases between the two ends. CDR3 sequence (DNA): TGTGCCACCAGTGGTCCAGGGAGCGGACGGCCCGGGGAGCTGTTTTTT. It encodes CATSGPGSGRPGELFF.

In nucleotides, the CDR3 is TGTGCCAGCAGTGATCCGGGGACAGGGTGGGACCCTAACTATGGCTACACCTTC. This codes for CASSDPGTGWDPNYGYTF. The chain uses TRBV6-1 and TRBJ1-2, with TRBD1 matching 9 bases. After removal of 3 bases from V and 0 bases from J, the junction contained 11 bases not matched to a gene. Germline V gene lookup returns CDR1 MNHNS and CDR2 SASEGT. This CDR3 comprises 18 residues.

The chain employs TRBV27 and TRBJ2-4; 8 bases match TRBD2. Germline assignment: CDR1 MNHEY and CDR2 SMNVEV (reference sequence). Trimming took 5 bases from V and 0 from J; bases not matched to a gene: 6. The CDR3 covers 16 residues. In DNA, the CDR3 is TGTGCCAGCAGTGCCGGACTAGCTGTAGCCAAAAACATTCAGTACTTC. It translates to CASSAGLAVAKNIQYF.

The chain combines TRBV20-1 with TRBJ1-2; D gene unclear. The CDR3 has 11 residues. V was pared by 7 bases and J by 4 bases, with 10 bases between. Per the germline V gene, CDR1 is DFQATT and CDR2 is SNEGSKA (reference sequence). The CDR3 coding sequence is TGCAGTGGCACGGCCCTCTATGGCTACACCTTC. Its translation is CSGTALYGYTF.

J is TRBJ1-1 and V is TRBV5-6; D not resolved. The V end was cut by 0 bases, the J end by 5 bases, with 2 bases between. Germline V CDR1 and CDR2: SGHDT, YYEEEE. There are 11 residues in the CDR3. Here the CDR3 reads CASSLGTEAFF. The CDR3 DNA sequence: TGTGCCAGCAGCTTGGGTACTGAAGCTTTCTTT.

The CDR3 DNA reads TGTGCCAGCAGCTTAACGATCCAGGCTGGGGCCAACGTCCTGACTTTC. Protein product: CASSLTIQAGANVLTF. V is TRBV11-3 and J is TRBJ2-6; D is unresolved. Trimming took off 2 bases at V and 2 bases at J, with 10 bases between the two ends. Germline V gives CDR1 SGHNT, CDR2 YENEEA. The CDR3 is 16 residues long.

This clone is a singleton in its sample. The sample contains more than one DNA sequence encoding this CDR3. This rearrangement joins TRBV18 to TRBJ1-5, with D unclear. V lost 1 base, J lost 0 bases, and 4 bases lay in between. Germline-derived CDR1 and CDR2 are KGHSH and LQKENI. The CDR3 contains 14 residues. The CDR3 DNA is TGTGCCAGCTCACCACAGGGTAGCAATCAGCCCCAGCATTTT. It yields the protein CASSPQGSNQPQHF.

The J gene is TRBJ2-1, the V gene TRBV19; maybe TRBD2 (6 bases). Germline CDR1 and CDR2: LNHDA and SQIVND (reference sequence). Trimming took 3 bases from V and 7 from J, leaving 10 bases between them. This CDR3 has 13 amino acids. The CDR3 here is CASSIEGRNEQFF. Here the CDR3 DNA reads TGTGCCAGTAGTATTGAGGGGAGGAATGAGCAGTTCTTC. Full variable domain (outside the CDR3, taken from reference TRBV19 and TRBJ2-1): DGGITQSPKYLFRKEGQNVTLSCEQNLNHDAMYWYRQDPGQGLRLIYYSQIVNDFQKGDIAEGYSVSREKKESFPLTVTSAQKNPTAFYLCASSIEGRNEQFFGPGTRLTVL.

J is TRBJ1-2 and V is TRBV7-2, with 7 bases matching TRBD1. The germline gives CDR1 SGHTA, CDR2 FQGNSA. V lost 5 bases and J lost 1; bases outside the gene matches: 4. The CDR3 spans 14 residues. CDR3 nucleotides: TGTGCCAGCAGCGTCGGGACAGTTAACTATGGCTACACCTTC. Translating gives CASSVGTVNYGYTF. Based on the CDR3 plus reference TRBV7-2 and TRBJ1-2, the full variable domain is GAGVSQSPSNKVTEKGKDVELRCDPISGHTALYWYRQSLGQGLEFLIYFQGNSAPDKSGLPSDRFSAERTGGSVSTLTIQRTQQEDSAVYLCASSVGTVNYGYTFGSGTRLTVV.

The chain carries TRBV9 and TRBJ1-2, with D hard to call. This CDR3 is 15 amino acids long. In germline, CDR1 is SGDLS, CDR2 YYNGEE. Trimming took 1 base from V and 0 from J, leaving 10 bases between them. CDR3 in DNA: TGTGCCAGCAGCGTAAGCGGGAGCTCTAACTATGGCTACACCTTC. It encodes CASSVSGSSNYGYTF.

The chain couples TRBV7-2 to TRBJ1-1; tentative D call: TRBD1 (6 bases). The CDR3 is 14 residues long. Germline V gene lookup returns CDR1 SGHTA and CDR2 FQGNSA. V was clipped by 6 bases and J by 7 bases, with 18 bases between them. For the CDR3, the DNA is TGTGCCAGCAGATCTTTGGCAGGGGCGCTTGAAGCTTTCTTT. Its translation: CASRSLAGALEAFF.

V and J are TRBV28 and TRBJ1-5, with D unresolved. Germline values: CDR1 MDHEN, CDR2 SYDVKM. V lost 5 bases and J lost 6, with 11 bases in between. The CDR3 runs to 13 residues. The CDR3 nucleotides read TGTGCCAGCAGTCTAAGAGGGATTCAGCCCCAGCATTTT. It specifies CASSLRGIQPQHF.

Written as DNA, the CDR3 is TGTGCCAGCAGTGAGCCAGGACAGGGAGATAATGAGCAGTTCTTC. It codes for CASSEPGQGDNEQFF. The chain carries TRBV25-1 and TRBJ2-1, with 8 bases lining up with TRBD1. The CDR3 is 15 amino acids. Germline trimming cut 3 bases from V and 7 bases from J; bases unmatched to any gene: 8. The V gene's germline CDR1 is MGHDK and CDR2 SYGVNS. Combining the CDR3 with reference TRBV25-1 and TRBJ2-1 gives the whole variable domain EADIYQTPRYLVIGTGKKITLECSQTMGHDKMYWYQQDPGMELHLIHYSYGVNSTEKGDLSSESTVSRIRTEHFPLTLESARPSHTSQYLCASSEPGQGDNEQFFGPGTRLTVL.